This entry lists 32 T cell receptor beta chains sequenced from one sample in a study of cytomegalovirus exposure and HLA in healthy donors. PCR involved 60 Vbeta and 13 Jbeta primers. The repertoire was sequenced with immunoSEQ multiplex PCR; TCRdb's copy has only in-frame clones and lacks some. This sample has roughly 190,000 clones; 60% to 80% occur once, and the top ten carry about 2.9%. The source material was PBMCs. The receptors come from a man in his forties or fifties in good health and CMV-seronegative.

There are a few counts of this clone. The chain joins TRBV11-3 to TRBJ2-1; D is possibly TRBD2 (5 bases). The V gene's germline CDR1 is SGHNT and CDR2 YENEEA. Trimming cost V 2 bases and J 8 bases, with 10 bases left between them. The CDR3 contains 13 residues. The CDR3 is CASSLSGEHEQFF. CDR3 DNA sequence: TGTGCCAGCAGCTTAAGCGGAGAGCATGAGCAGTTCTTC.

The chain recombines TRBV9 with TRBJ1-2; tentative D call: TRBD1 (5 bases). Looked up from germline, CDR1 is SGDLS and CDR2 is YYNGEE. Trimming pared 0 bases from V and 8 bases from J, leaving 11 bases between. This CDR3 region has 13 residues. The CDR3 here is CASSVGGGNGYTF. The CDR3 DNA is TGTGCCAGCAGCGTAGGTGGGGGGAACGGCTACACCTTC.

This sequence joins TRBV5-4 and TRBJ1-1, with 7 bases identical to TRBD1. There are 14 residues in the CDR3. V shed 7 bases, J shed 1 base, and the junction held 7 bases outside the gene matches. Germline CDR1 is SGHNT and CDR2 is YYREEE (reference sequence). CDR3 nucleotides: TGTGCCAGCGGGACAGCCTTTGGGAACACTGAAGCTTTCTTT. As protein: CASGTAFGNTEAFF.

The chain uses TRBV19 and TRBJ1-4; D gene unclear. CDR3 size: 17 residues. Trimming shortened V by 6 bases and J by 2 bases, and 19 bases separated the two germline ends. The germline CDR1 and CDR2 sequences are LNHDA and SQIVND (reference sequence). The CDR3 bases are TGTGCCAGTAGATCAATAAACCGGGGAGCGACTAATGAAAAACTGTTTTTT. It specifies CASRSINRGATNEKLFF. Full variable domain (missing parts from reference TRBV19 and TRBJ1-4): DGGITQSPKYLFRKEGQNVTLSCEQNLNHDAMYWYRQDPGQGLRLIYYSQIVNDFQKGDIAEGYSVSREKKESFPLTVTSAQKNPTAFYLCASRSINRGATNEKLFFGSGTQLSVL.

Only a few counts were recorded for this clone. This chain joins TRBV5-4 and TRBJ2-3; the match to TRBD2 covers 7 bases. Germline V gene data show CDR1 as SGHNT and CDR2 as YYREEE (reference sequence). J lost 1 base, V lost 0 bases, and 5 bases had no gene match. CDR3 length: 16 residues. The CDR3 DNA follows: TGTGCCAGCAGCTTGGGCCTAGCGGAAGGCACAGATACGCAGTATTTT. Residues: CASSLGLAEGTDTQYF.

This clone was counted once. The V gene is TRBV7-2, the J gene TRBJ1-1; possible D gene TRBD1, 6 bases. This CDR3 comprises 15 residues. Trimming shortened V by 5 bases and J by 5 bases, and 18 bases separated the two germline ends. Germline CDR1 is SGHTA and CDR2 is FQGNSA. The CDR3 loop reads CASSLIPGHGTEAFF. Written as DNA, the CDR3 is TGTGCCAGCAGCCTGATCCCGGGACATGGAACTGAAGCTTTCTTT.

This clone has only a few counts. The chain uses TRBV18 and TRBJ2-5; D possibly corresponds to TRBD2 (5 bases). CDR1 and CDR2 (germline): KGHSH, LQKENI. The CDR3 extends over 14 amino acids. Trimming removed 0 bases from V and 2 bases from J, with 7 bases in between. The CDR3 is CASSPPTGQETQYF. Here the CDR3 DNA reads TGTGCCAGCTCACCACCGACGGGACAAGAGACCCAGTACTTC.

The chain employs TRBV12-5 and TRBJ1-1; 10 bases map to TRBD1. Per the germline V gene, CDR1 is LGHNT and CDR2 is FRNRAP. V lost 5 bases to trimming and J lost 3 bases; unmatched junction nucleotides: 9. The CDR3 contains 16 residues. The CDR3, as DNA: TGTGCTAGTGGTCCCCCGACAGGGGGCTTTTACACTGAAGCTTTCTTT. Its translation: CASGPPTGGFYTEAFF.

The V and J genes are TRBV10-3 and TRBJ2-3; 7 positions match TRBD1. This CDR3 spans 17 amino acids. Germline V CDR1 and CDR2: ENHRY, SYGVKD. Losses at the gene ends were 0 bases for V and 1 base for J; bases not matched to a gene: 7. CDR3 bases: TGTGCCATCAGTGAGTCGACACCGGGACAGCGCACAGATACGCAGTATTTT. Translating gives CAISESTPGQRTDTQYF.

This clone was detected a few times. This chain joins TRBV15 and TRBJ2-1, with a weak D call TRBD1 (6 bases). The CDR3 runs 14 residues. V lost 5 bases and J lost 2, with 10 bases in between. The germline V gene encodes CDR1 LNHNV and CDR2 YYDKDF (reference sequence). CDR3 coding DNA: TGTGCCACCAGCTTAGGGGGTCCCTACAATGAGCAGTTCTTC. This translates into CATSLGGPYNEQFF.

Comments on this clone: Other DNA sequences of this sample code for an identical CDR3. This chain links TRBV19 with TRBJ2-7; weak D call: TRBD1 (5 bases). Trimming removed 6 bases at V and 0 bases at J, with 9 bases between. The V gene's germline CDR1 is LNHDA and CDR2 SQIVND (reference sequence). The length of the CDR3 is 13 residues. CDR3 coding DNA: TGTGCCAGTAGCCAGGGTAGCTCCTACGAGCAGTACTTC. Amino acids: CASSQGSSYEQYF.

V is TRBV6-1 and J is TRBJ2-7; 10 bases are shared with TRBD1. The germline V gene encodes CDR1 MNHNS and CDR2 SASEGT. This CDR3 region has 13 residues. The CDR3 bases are TGTGCTTCGCGGACAGGGGGCTCCTACGAGCAGTACTTC. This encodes CASRTGGSYEQYF.

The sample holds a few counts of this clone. The DNA of the CDR3 is TGTGCCAGCAGCTTTTCCCGGACTAGCGGATCCTACGAGCAGTACTTC. This sequence encodes CASSFSRTSGSYEQYF. V is TRBV11-3 and J is TRBJ2-7, with 10 bases matching TRBD2. CDR1 SGHNT and CDR2 YENEEA come from the germline V gene. The CDR3 totals 16 residues. Trimming removed 3 bases from V and 1 base from J; junction bases left unmatched: 6.

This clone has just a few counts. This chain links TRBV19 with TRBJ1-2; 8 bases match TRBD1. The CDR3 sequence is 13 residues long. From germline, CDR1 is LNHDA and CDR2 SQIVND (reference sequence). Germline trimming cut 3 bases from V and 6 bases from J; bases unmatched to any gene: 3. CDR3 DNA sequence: TGTGCCAGTAGTATTTCAGGGGGCCATGGCTACACCTTC. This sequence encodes CASSISGGHGYTF. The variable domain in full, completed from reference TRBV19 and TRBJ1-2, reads DGGITQSPKYLFRKEGQNVTLSCEQNLNHDAMYWYRQDPGQGLRLIYYSQIVNDFQKGDIAEGYSVSREKKESFPLTVTSAQKNPTAFYLCASSISGGHGYTFGSGTRLTVV.

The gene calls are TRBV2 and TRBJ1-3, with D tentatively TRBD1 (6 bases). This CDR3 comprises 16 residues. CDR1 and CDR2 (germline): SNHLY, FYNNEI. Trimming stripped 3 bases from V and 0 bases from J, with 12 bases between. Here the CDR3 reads CASSELTGTSGNTIYF. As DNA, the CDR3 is TGTGCCAGCAGTGAGCTGACAGGAACCTCTGGAAACACCATATATTTT.

The CDR3 region has the DNA TGTGCCAGCACTTTGGGACAGGGAGTTGCCTACGAGCAGTACTTC. Encoded protein: CASTLGQGVAYEQYF. This chain uses TRBV2 with TRBJ2-7; TRBD1 agrees at 9 bases. Germline CDR1 SNHLY, CDR2 FYNNEI. V lost 7 bases to trimming and J lost 2 bases; unmatched junction nucleotides: 9. The CDR3 contains 15 residues.

The CDR3 protein is CSVGPGQLNTEAFF. The DNA of the CDR3 is TGCAGCGTTGGGCCGGGACAGTTGAACACTGAAGCTTTCTTT. The V and J genes are TRBV29-1 and TRBJ1-1, with 7 nucleotides matching TRBD1. This CDR3 spans 14 amino acids. Germline CDR1 and CDR2: SQVTM and ANQGSEA. Germline trimming cut 4 bases from V and 0 bases from J; bases unmatched to any gene: 5. Together with reference TRBV29-1 and TRBJ1-1, the CDR3 gives the full variable domain: SAVISQKPSRDICQRGTSLTIQCQVDSQVTMMFWYRQQPGQSLTLIATANQGSEATYESGFVIDKFPISRPNLTFSTLTVSNMSPEDSSIYLCSVGPGQLNTEAFFGQGTRLTVV.

CDR3 in amino acids: CASSPGQGANQPQHF. Here the CDR3 DNA reads TGTGCCAGCTCACCGGGACAGGGGGCGAATCAGCCCCAGCATTTT. This chain connects TRBV18 to TRBJ1-5; TRBD1 matches 12 bases. This CDR3 spans 15 amino acids. Germline V gene lookup returns CDR1 KGHSH and CDR2 LQKENI. V lost 3 bases, J lost 4 bases, and 1 base stayed unmatched.

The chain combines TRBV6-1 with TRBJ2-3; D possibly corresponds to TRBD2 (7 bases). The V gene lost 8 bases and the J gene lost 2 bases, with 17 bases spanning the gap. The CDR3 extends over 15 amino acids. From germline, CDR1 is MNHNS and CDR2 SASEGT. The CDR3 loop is CASLPGGPITDTQYF. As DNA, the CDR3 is TGTGCCAGCCTCCCCGGGGGGCCAATCACAGATACGCAGTATTTT.

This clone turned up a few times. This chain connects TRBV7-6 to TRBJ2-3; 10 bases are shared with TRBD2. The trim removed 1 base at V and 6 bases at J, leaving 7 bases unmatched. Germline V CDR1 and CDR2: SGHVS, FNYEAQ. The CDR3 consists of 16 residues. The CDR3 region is CASSLGSGGPRDTQYF. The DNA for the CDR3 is TGTGCCAGCAGCTTAGGTAGCGGGGGGCCGAGGGATACGCAGTATTTT.

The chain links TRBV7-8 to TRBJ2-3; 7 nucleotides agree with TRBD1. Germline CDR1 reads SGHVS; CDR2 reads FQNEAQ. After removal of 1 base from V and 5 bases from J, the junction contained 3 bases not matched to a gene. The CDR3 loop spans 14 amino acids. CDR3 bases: TGTGCCAGCAGCTTAGGACAGGGTCAAGATACGCAGTATTTT. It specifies CASSLGQGQDTQYF.

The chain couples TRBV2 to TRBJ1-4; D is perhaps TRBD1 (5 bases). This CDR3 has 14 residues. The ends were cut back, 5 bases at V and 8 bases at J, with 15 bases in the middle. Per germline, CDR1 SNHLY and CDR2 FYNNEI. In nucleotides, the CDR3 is TGTGCCAGCAGTACAGGATGGGGAAGGGAAAAACTGTTTTTT. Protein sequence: CASSTGWGREKLFF.

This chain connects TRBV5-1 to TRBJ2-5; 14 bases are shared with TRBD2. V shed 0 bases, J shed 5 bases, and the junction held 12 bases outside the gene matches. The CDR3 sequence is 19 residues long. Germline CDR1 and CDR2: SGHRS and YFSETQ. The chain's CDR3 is CASSLDGSVGLAGVETQYF. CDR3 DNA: TGCGCCAGCAGCTTGGATGGTTCCGTGGGACTAGCGGGAGTGGAGACCCAGTACTTC.

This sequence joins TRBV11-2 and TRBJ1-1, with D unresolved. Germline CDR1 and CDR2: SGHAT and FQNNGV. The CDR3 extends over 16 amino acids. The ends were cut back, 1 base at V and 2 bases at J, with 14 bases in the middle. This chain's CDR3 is CASSLGRGFLNTEAFF. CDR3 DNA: TGTGCCAGCAGCTTAGGTCGAGGGTTCCTAAACACTGAAGCTTTCTTT. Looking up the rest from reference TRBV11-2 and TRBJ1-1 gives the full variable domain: EAGVAQSPRYKIIEKRQSVAFWCNPISGHATLYWYQQILGQGPKLLIQFQNNGVVDDSQLPKDRFSAERLKGVDSTLKIQPAKLEDSAVYLCASSLGRGFLNTEAFFGQGTRLTVV.

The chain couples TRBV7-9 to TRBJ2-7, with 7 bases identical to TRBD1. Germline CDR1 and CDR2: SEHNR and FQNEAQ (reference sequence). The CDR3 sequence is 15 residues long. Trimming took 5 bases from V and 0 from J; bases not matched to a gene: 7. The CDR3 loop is CASSLPGTASYEQYF. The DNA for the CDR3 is TGTGCCAGCAGCCTCCCAGGGACAGCCTCCTACGAGCAGTACTTC.

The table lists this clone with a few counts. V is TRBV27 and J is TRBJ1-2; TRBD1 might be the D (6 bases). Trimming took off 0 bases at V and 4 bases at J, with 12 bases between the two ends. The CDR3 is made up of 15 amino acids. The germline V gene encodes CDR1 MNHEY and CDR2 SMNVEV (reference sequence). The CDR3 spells CASSLSAGVGYGYTF. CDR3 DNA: TGTGCCAGCAGTTTATCGGCAGGGGTGGGCTATGGCTACACCTTC.

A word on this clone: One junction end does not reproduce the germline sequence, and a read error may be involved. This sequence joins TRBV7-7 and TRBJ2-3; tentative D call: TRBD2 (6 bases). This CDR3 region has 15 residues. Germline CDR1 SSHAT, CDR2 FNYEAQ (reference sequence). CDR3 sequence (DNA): TGTGCTAGCAGCCAAGGGCTAGCGAACACAGATGCGCAGTATTTT. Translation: CASSQGLANTDAQYF.

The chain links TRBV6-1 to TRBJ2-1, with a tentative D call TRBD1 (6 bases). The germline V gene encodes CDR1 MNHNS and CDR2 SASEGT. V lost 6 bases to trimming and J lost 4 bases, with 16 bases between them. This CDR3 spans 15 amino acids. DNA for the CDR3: TGTGCCAGCAGGAGGGACACAGGAGGATACAATGAGCAGTTCTTC. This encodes CASRRDTGGYNEQFF.

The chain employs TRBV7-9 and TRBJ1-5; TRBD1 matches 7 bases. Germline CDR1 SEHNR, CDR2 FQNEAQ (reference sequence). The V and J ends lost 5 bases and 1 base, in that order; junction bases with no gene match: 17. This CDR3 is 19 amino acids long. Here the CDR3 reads CASSPSGSTGEVSNQPQHF. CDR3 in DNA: TGTGCCAGCAGCCCTAGTGGGAGCACAGGGGAAGTCAGCAATCAGCCCCAGCATTTT.

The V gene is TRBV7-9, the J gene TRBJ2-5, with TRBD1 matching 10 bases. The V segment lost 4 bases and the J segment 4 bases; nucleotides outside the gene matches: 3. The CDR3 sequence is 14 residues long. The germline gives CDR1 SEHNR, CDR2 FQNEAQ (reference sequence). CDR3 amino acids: CASSSTGGRETQYF. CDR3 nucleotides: TGTGCCAGCAGCTCGACAGGGGGCAGAGAGACCCAGTACTTC.

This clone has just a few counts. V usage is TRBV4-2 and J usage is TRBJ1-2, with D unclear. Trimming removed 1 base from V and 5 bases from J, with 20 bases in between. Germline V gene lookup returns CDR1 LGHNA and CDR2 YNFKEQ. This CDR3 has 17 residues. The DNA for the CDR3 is TGTGCCAGCAGCCAAGCCTCCGGGAATGACGTTGTTTATGGCTACACCTTC. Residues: CASSQASGNDVVYGYTF.

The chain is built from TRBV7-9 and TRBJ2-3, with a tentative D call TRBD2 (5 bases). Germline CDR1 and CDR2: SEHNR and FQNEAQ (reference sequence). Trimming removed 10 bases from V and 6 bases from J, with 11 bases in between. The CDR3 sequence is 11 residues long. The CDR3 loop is CATSRGDTQYF. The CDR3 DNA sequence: TGTGCCACCTCGCGAGGGGATACGCAGTATTTT. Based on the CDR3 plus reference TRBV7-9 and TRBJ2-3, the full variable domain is DTGVSQNPRHKITKRGQNVTFRCDPISEHNRLYWYRQTLGQGPEFLTYFQNEAQLEKSRLLSDRFSAERPKGSFSTLEIQRTEQGDSAMYLCATSRGDTQYFGPGTRLTVL.